The 28 T cell receptor beta chains listed next were all sequenced from one sample in a study of response to subunit inactivated influenza vaccine (dated by TCRdb to between 2018 and 2020). Preparation of the library involved RT-PCR. Sequencing relied on an Illumina HiSeq 2500. The raw public data were reprocessed by TCRdb itself: fastp quality trimming at Q25, MiXCR clonotype calling, in-frame beta chains only. Each CDR3 protein gets just one entry, which takes the most common genes and DNA from the rows behind it. Within this sample are 400,000 to 550,000 distinct CDR3 sequences, with over 25% of them counted one time only. Together, the top ten hold approximately 2% of the sample. The material was CD4+ T cells sorted from PBMCs, obtained roughly 5 days after vaccination. Receptors were obtained from a man between 45 and 60 years old who received an inactivated influenza vaccine. Donor details come from another sample of the same person, matched by shared clones.

This clonotype was seen more than once but under ten times. The chain joins TRBV6-1 to TRBJ2-4, with TRBD2 identical over 13 bases. In germline, CDR1 is MNHNS, CDR2 SASEGT. With V trimmed by 6 bases and J by 0 bases, 11 bases remained unmatched. The CDR3 has 19 residues. CDR3 sequence reads: CASSLSPRLAGGAKNIQYF. CDR3 DNA: TGTGCCAGCAGCCTCTCCCCCCGACTAGCGGGGGGAGCCAAAAACATTCAGTACTTC.

This clonotype showed up just a few times. The V and J genes are TRBV11-2 and TRBJ2-6; 8 bases align to TRBD1. The CDR3 is 19 amino acids. V trimming: 0 bases; J trimming: 0 bases; junction bases outside the gene matches: 7. CDR1 is SGHAT, CDR2 FQNNGV, per germline. For the CDR3, the DNA is TGTGCCAGCAGCTTAGAGGGGACAGGCCTTTTCTCTGGGGCCAACGTCCTGACTTTC. Its translation: CASSLEGTGLFSGANVLTF. The full variable domain, in which reference TRBV11-2 and TRBJ2-6 provide the parts outside the CDR3, is EAGVAQSPRYKIIEKRQSVAFWCNPISGHATLYWYQQILGQGPKLLIQFQNNGVVDDSQLPKDRFSAERLKGVDSTLKIQPAKLEDSAVYLCASSLEGTGLFSGANVLTFGAGSRLTVL.

The chain carries TRBV6-2 or TRBV6-3 and TRBJ2-1; 8 bases match TRBD1. This CDR3 contains 18 residues. Losses at the gene ends were 2 bases for V and 8 bases for J; bases not matched to a gene: 17. Germline assignment: CDR1 MNHEY and CDR2 SVGEGT. The CDR3: CASSYLRDRTTIYDEQFF. Written as DNA, the CDR3 is TGTGCCAGCAGTTACCTCCGGGACAGGACTACAATTTACGATGAGCAGTTCTTC.

This clonotype showed up just a few times. The chain couples TRBV6-1 to TRBJ2-7; TRBD2 matches at 9 bases. The junction had 8 bases not matched to a gene; V was cut back by 6 bases and J by 2 bases. This CDR3 comprises 15 residues. Germline V gene data show CDR1 as MNHNS and CDR2 as SASEGT. CDR3 coding DNA: TGTGCCAGCAGAAGCCTTAGCGGGAGCCCCTACGAGCAGTACTTC. Its protein is CASRSLSGSPYEQYF.

This rearrangement joins TRBV29-1 to TRBJ2-3; perhaps D is TRBD1 or TRBD2 (5 bases each). Germline CDR1 is SQVTM and CDR2 is ANQGSEA. This CDR3 is 15 amino acids long. Trimming took off 7 bases at V and 7 bases at J, with 24 bases between the two ends. The CDR3 is CSASVGRVKRNTQYF. Written as DNA, the CDR3 is TGCAGCGCCTCCGTGGGACGGGTCAAGAGGAATACGCAGTATTTT.

The rearrangement links TRBV20-1 to TRBJ2-7; no firm D call. V was pared by 1 base and J by 2 bases, with 6 bases between. The CDR3 has 12 residues. The germline V gene encodes CDR1 DFQATT and CDR2 SNEGSKA (reference sequence). CDR3 loop: CSARAKTYEQYF. In DNA, the CDR3 is TGCAGTGCTAGAGCCAAGACCTACGAGCAGTACTTC.

This clonotype occurred a few times. This rearrangement joins TRBV29-1 to TRBJ1-2; D may be TRBD1 (6 bases). Looked up from germline, CDR1 is SQVTM and CDR2 is ANQGSEA. The V end lost 3 bases, the J end lost 4 bases, and 15 bases lay between the germline ends. The CDR3 has 14 amino acids. The CDR3: CSVDIAGVAYGYTF. CDR3 sequence (DNA): TGCAGCGTTGATATCGCAGGGGTAGCCTATGGCTACACCTTC.

Only a few counts were recorded for this clonotype. The rearrangement links TRBV20-1 to TRBJ2-7; D gene uncertain. This CDR3 region has 10 residues. Trimming removed 4 bases from V and 10 bases from J, with 11 bases in between. CDR1 and CDR2 (germline): DFQATT, SNEGSKA (reference sequence). The chain's CDR3 is CSANYNFQYF. CDR3 nucleotides: TGCAGTGCTAACTACAATTTTCAGTACTTC.

There are a few counts of this clonotype. The J gene is TRBJ2-1, the V gene TRBV20-1; D could derive from TRBD1 or TRBD2 (6 bases each). This CDR3 is built from 14 residues. Germline V gene data show CDR1 as DFQATT and CDR2 as SNEGSKA (reference sequence). Trimming removed 2 bases from V and 8 bases from J, with 16 bases in between. The CDR3 DNA is TGCAGTGCTAGAAAGGGGGGCCCAACGTATGAGCAGTTCTTC. It codes for CSARKGGPTYEQFF.

The gene calls are TRBV3-1 and TRBJ2-3; D unresolved. The CDR3 is made up of 14 amino acids. The germline V gene encodes CDR1 LGHDT and CDR2 YNNKEL (reference sequence). Trimming took 1 base from V and 6 from J, leaving 11 bases between them. The CDR3 reads CASSQGSRFDTQYF. As DNA, the CDR3 is TGTGCCAGCAGCCAAGGCTCCCGATTTGATACGCAGTATTTT.

This clonotype has more than one count but fewer than ten. The gene calls are TRBV24-1 and TRBJ2-5; 15 nucleotides match TRBD2. Per the germline V gene, CDR1 is KGHDR and CDR2 is SFDVKD. V was pared by 4 bases and J by 5 bases, with 10 bases of the junction left unmatched. CDR3 length: 18 residues. DNA of the CDR3: TGTGCCACCAGTGACCCCCCCGGGACTAGCGGGAGGTCGGAGACCCAGTACTTC. Translation gives CATSDPPGTSGRSETQYF.

This chain links TRBV7-6 with TRBJ2-2; D might be TRBD1 or TRBD2, each matching 5 bases. V lost 2 bases and J lost 5, with 18 bases in between. The length of the CDR3 is 17 residues. Germline CDR1 is SGHVS and CDR2 is FNYEAQ. CDR3 sequence: CASSLSAGAGKTGELFF. The CDR3 DNA follows: TGTGCCAGCAGCTTAAGTGCCGGGGCAGGAAAGACCGGGGAGCTGTTTTTT.

The chain is built from TRBV25-1 and TRBJ2-1, with D maybe TRBD1 (5 bases). This CDR3 has 14 amino acids. The germline V and J ends were trimmed by 6 bases and 0 bases, with 9 bases remaining between them. Germline lookup yields CDR1 MGHDK and CDR2 SYGVNS. The CDR3 loop is CASSRVSSYNEQFF. For the CDR3, the DNA is TGTGCCAGCAGCAGGGTAAGCTCCTACAATGAGCAGTTCTTC.

This clonotype was observed a handful of times. V and J are TRBV11-2 and TRBJ2-2; D remains ambiguous. CDR1 and CDR2 (germline): SGHAT, FQNNGV. This CDR3 spans 15 amino acids. Trimming took off 6 bases at V and 1 base at J, with 12 bases between the two ends. This CDR3 is CASSKVTLNTGELFF. Here the CDR3 DNA reads TGTGCCAGCAGTAAAGTGACTCTGAACACCGGGGAGCTGTTTTTT. The full variable domain, with the rest looked up from reference TRBV11-2 and TRBJ2-2, is EAGVAQSPRYKIIEKRQSVAFWCNPISGHATLYWYQQILGQGPKLLIQFQNNGVVDDSQLPKDRFSAERLKGVDSTLKIQPAKLEDSAVYLCASSKVTLNTGELFFGEGSRLTVL.

This clonotype was recorded a few times. The chain joins TRBV4-1 to TRBJ2-1; D unresolved. This CDR3 comprises 16 residues. Between the trimmed V and J ends, which lost 0 bases and 0 bases, there was a span of 9 bases. Per the germline V gene, CDR1 is MGHRA and CDR2 is YSYEKL. The CDR3 protein is CASSQDPTGSYNEQFF. The CDR3 DNA follows: TGCGCCAGCAGCCAAGACCCGACCGGCTCCTACAATGAGCAGTTCTTC.

This clonotype was seen more than once but under ten times. V gene TRBV5-1 combines with J gene TRBJ2-1; 14 bases agree with TRBD2. Germline-derived CDR1 and CDR2 are SGHRS and YFSETQ. Trimming removed 4 bases from V and 6 bases from J; junction bases left unmatched: 6. This CDR3 region has 16 residues. DNA of the CDR3: TGCGCCAGCAGCCAGACGGGACTAGCGGGAGCCAATGAGCAGTTCTTC. Translating it yields CASSQTGLAGANEQFF. The whole variable domain, remainder taken from reference TRBV5-1 and TRBJ2-1, is KAGVTQTPRYLIKTRGQQVTLSCSPISGHRSVSWYQQTPGQGLQFLFEYFSETQRNKGNFPGRFSGRQFSNSRSEMNVSTLELGDSALYLCASSQTGLAGANEQFFGPGTRLTVL.

The genes are TRBV7-8 and TRBJ1-2, with 8 bases fitting TRBD1. Trimming took 5 bases from V and 4 from J; bases not matched to a gene: 9. The V gene's germline CDR1 is SGHVS and CDR2 FQNEAQ. The CDR3 consists of 15 residues. CDR3 bases: TGTGCCAGCAGCACCCGGGACAGGCGCTCCTATGGCTACACCTTC. Translation gives CASSTRDRRSYGYTF.

Comments on this clonotype: The junction differs from germline at one of its ends, possibly a read error. The genes are TRBV20-1 and TRBJ2-2, with TRBD1 identical over 7 bases. This CDR3 contains 16 residues. The germline CDR1 and CDR2 sequences are DFQATT and SNEGSKA (reference sequence). The CDR3 bases are TGCTGTGCCACCACCCCCGGGACAGCTAACACCGGGGAGCTGTTTTTT. Amino acids: CCATTPGTANTGELFF.

The sample holds a few counts of this clonotype. The chain couples TRBV10-3 to TRBJ1-2; D uncertain. Germline loops: CDR1 ENHRY, CDR2 SYGVKD. The CDR3 is 16 amino acids. V dropped 2 bases and J dropped 0 bases, with 13 bases sitting between them. Written as DNA, the CDR3 is TGTGCCATCAGTGAGAGGGAGGGTTTTTCTAACTATGGCTACACCTTC. Protein: CAISEREGFSNYGYTF.

This clonotype was detected a few times. This rearrangement joins TRBV20-1 to TRBJ2-1; possibly TRBD1 for D (5 bases). Germline V CDR1 and CDR2: DFQATT, SNEGSKA (reference sequence). With 2 bases removed from V and 6 bases from J, the gap between germline ends came to 14 bases. The CDR3 spans 14 residues. CDR3 nucleotides: TGCAGTGCTAGAATCTCTGGGGCGGTCAATGAGCAGTTCTTC. Translated: CSARISGAVNEQFF.

This clonotype turned up a few times. The rearrangement uses TRBV29-1 and TRBJ1-6, with D hard to call. Trimming shortened V by 3 bases and J by 0 bases, and 6 bases separated the two germline ends. The CDR3 has 14 residues. Germline V gene sequence: CDR1 SQVTM, CDR2 ANQGSEA. The CDR3 is CSVDWSSYNSPLHF. CDR3 bases: TGCAGCGTTGATTGGAGCTCCTATAATTCACCCCTCCACTTT. Looking up the rest from reference TRBV29-1 and TRBJ1-6 gives the full variable domain: SAVISQKPSRDICQRGTSLTIQCQVDSQVTMMFWYRQQPGQSLTLIATANQGSEATYESGFVIDKFPISRPNLTFSTLTVSNMSPEDSSIYLCSVDWSSYNSPLHFGNGTRLTVT.

The chain couples TRBV6-5 to TRBJ2-4; 7 nucleotides agree with TRBD2. Germline values: CDR1 MNHEY, CDR2 SVGAGI. CDR3 length equals 14 residues. V lost 6 bases and J lost 1; bases outside the gene matches: 3. The CDR3 protein is CASRGGWAKNIQYF. The DNA for the CDR3 is TGTGCCAGCAGGGGGGGGTGGGCCAAAAACATTCAGTACTTC.

The chain joins TRBV18 to TRBJ2-7; maybe TRBD2 (5 bases). Trimming left V 1 base short and J 2 bases short, with 15 bases between. This CDR3 is 16 amino acids long. Germline V gene data show CDR1 as KGHSH and CDR2 as LQKENI. CDR3 in amino acids: CASSPQGGSEAYEQYF. CDR3 nucleotide sequence: TGTGCCAGCTCACCACAGGGCGGGTCGGAAGCCTACGAGCAGTACTTC.

This clonotype was observed many times. The V gene is TRBV12-3 or TRBV12-4, the J gene TRBJ2-5; the match to TRBD2 covers 10 bases. The V segment lost 8 bases and the J segment 5 bases; nucleotides outside the gene matches: 8. This CDR3 spans 14 amino acids. CDR3 coding DNA: TGTGCCAGCTCTAAAGCGGGAGGGGAGGAGACCCAGTACTTC. It codes for CASSKAGGEETQYF.

This clonotype showed up many times. The rearrangement uses TRBV4-3 and TRBJ2-7; no clear D. Trimming took 0 bases from V and 3 from J, leaving 12 bases between them. The CDR3 is 15 residues long. Germline assignment: CDR1 LGHNA and CDR2 YSLEER. The CDR3 region is CASSQDSLGRYEQYF. CDR3 coding DNA: TGCGCCAGCAGCCAAGATTCTTTAGGACGCTACGAGCAGTACTTC.

V is TRBV28 and J is TRBJ2-7; D is undetermined. Trimming removed 7 bases from V and 6 bases from J, with 19 bases in between. The CDR3 has 14 amino acids. Germline V gene lookup returns CDR1 MDHEN and CDR2 SYDVKM. The CDR3 DNA follows: TGTGCCAGCACCTTCAACGGACCGCATCGCGAGCAGTACTTC. It is translated as CASTFNGPHREQYF.

The V and J genes are TRBV6-5 and TRBJ2-3, with a weak D call TRBD1 (7 bases). Trimming pared 2 bases from V and 6 bases from J, leaving 12 bases between. Germline-derived CDR1 and CDR2 are MNHEY and SVGAGI. There are 14 residues in the CDR3. As DNA, the CDR3 is TGTGCCAGCAGTTACGCAGGGGGGATCGATACGCAGTATTTT. It codes for CASSYAGGIDTQYF.

A few counts support this clonotype. The chain carries TRBV9 and TRBJ2-7; D possibly corresponds to TRBD1 (5 bases). Per the germline V gene, CDR1 is SGDLS and CDR2 is YYNGEE. This CDR3 region has 12 residues. Trimming left V 4 bases short and J 5 bases short, with 10 bases between. In DNA form, the CDR3 reads TGTGCCAGCAGCCAGCCAGGGAACGAGCAGTACTTC. Translating it yields CASSQPGNEQYF.